A selection of T cell receptor beta chains follows, all from one sample in a study of tumor-infiltrating lymphocytes in primary liver carcinoma. TCRdb recomputed calls from the multiplex PCR reads with MiXCR, one row per CDR3 protein. The sample gives approximately 300,000 distinct CDR3 sequences, about 62% of which show up once; roughly 9% is in the top ten. Input material: peripheral blood. The receptors originated from a man aged 35-49 years with primary liver carcinoma and hepatitis B virus infection. Each CDR3 is given with its conserved first and last residue. The D gene is left open where the match is weak. Not all rows give a size; the values are once, few, many and, for expanded clones, a class.

D gene	V gene	J gene	clone size	CDR3 DNA	CDR3 protein
NA	TRBV4-2	TRBJ1-5	NA	TGTGCCAGCAGCCAAGAGTGGGATAGCGATCAGCCCCATCATTTT	CASSQEWDSDQPHHF
NA	TRBV5-1	TRBJ2-1	NA	TGCGCCAACAGCGCCTTCCCCCAGGGGCTAAGCTCCTACAATGAGCAGTTCTTC	CANSAFPQGLSSYNEQFF
NA	TRBV30	TRBJ2-7	few	TGTGCCTGGAGTAGCAGCCACGAGCAGTACTTC	CAWSSSHEQYF
NA	TRBV28	TRBJ2-7	many	TGTGCCAGCAGTTCCGAGGCGGGCGGAGAGCAGTACTTC	CASSSEAGGEQYF
NA	TRBV7-8	TRBJ2-3	NA	TGTGCCAGCAGCTACCTTGGGACTTTCGATACACAGTATTTT	CASSYLGTFDTQYF
NA	TRBV29-1	TRBJ2-7	NA	TGCAGCGGGTCGACCGGAAACGGGCAGTACTTC	CSGSTGNGQYF
TRBD2	TRBV12-3/TRBV12-4	TRBJ2-1	NA	TGTGCCAGCGGTTTTAAGGTCGCGGGACTAGAAGACAATGAGCAGTTCTTC	CASGFKVAGLEDNEQFF
NA	TRBV11-2	TRBJ2-1	NA	TGTGCCAGGAGCTTAGGGCGCTACTATAATGAGCAGTTCTTC	CARSLGRYYNEQFF
NA	TRBV4-1	TRBJ2-3	many	TGCGCCAGCAGCCAAGATGTCACGACACCTAGCACAGATACGCAGTATTTT	CASSQDVTTPSTDTQYF
TRBD1	TRBV5-4	TRBJ1-3	NA	TGTGCCAGCAGCTTGGGGACAGGCAGCTCTGGAAACACCATATATTTT	CASSLGTGSSGNTIYF
NA	TRBV6-1	TRBJ1-1	NA	TGTGCCATAAAACCGCAACAGTCTCCTACAGTTGAAGTTTTCTTT	CAIKPQQSPTVEVFF
NA	TRBV28	TRBJ2-3	NA	TGTGCCAGCAGTCCAGAACCCGTGAAGGCAGATATGCAGTATTTT	CASSPEPVKADMQYF
NA	TRBV11-2	TRBJ2-7	few	TGTGCCAGCAGCTCCGTCGCTAGCTCCTACGAGCAGTACTTC	CASSSVASSYEQYF
NA	TRBV29-1	TRBJ2-3	NA	TGCAGCGTTGAAACGGGAGTACAGGGAGTCACAGATACGCAGTATTTT	CSVETGVQGVTDTQYF
NA	TRBV12-3/TRBV12-4	TRBJ2-6	many	TGTGCCAGCAGTTTTGCGGGGTCTGGGGCCAACGTCCTGACTTTC	CASSFAGSGANVLTF
TRBD2	TRBV5-1	TRBJ2-5	many	TGCGCCAGCAGCCCTCGGACTAGCGGGAGCTATAGGGTCCAAGAGACCCAGTACTTC	CASSPRTSGSYRVQETQYF
NA	TRBV7-9	TRBJ1-1	NA	TGTACCAGCAGCTTAACGGCCACTGAAGCTTTCTTT	CTSSLTATEAFF
TRBD2	TRBV12-3/TRBV12-4	TRBJ2-1	NA	TGTGCCAGCAGTTTCAAGTTAGCGGGGGCCTCGGAGCAGTTCTTC	CASSFKLAGASEQFF
NA	TRBV11-1	TRBJ2-7	NA	TGTGCCAGCAGTTCGTTACGAGGGAACGAGCAGTACTTC	CASSSLRGNEQYF